The entry below describes one T cell receptor beta chain. Its antigen is unknown. The data derive from a study of shared clonotypes between healthy human individuals. The study, taken as a whole, reports: Deeper or shallower sequencing was expected to change how clonotypes are shared among donors.

Terminally differentiated effector memory CD45RA+ cells were left out of the naive CD8 fraction, which was CD45RO-negative and positively selected for CCR7. Donation came from healthy HIV-negative adults that had no recent acute infections or vaccinations. Only in-frame clones appear in the TCRdb table, and some are missing; sequencing was by immunoSEQ multiplex PCR. The sample records about 2.1 million clones, 93% being singletons. V gave up 7 bases and J gave up 3 bases, with 16 bases separating them. Germline assignment: CDR1 GTSNPN and CDR2 SVGIG (reference sequence). The CDR3 has 14 residues. The receptor's source is a young man in good health. Some clones in this sample may be carry-over from other donors' samples. Sequenced material: naive CD8+ T cells from PBMCs. The genes are TRBV30 and TRBJ1-3; D is unclear. This CDR3 reads CASRIRSHGNTIYF. CDR3 DNA sequence: TGTGCCTCACGAATAAGGAGTCATGGAAACACCATATATTTT.